This T cell receptor beta chain is drawn from a study of shared clonotypes between healthy human individuals. Study background: Donors had three CD4 naive, three CD4 memory, two CD8 naive and one CD8 memory plate apiece.

The V gene end was trimmed by 2 bases and the J gene end by 6 bases; junction bases not matched to a gene: 4. CDR1 is MNHEY and CDR2 is SVGAGI in the germline V gene. CDR3 length: 15 residues. Clones were read by immunoSEQ multiplex PCR, and TCRdb kept only the in-frame ones, dropping some. The sample records about 600,000 clones, about 96% being singletons. The sequencing sample was made of naive CD4+ T cells sorted from blood. Subset meaning: CD45RA+ positively selected. This TCR came from a woman aged 25 to 39 in good health. The chain couples TRBV6-5 to TRBJ2-7; 13 bases line up with TRBD2. CDR3 DNA: TGTGCCAGCAGTTACGCCGGACTAGCGGGAGTCGAGCAGTACTTC. Its protein is CASSYAGLAGVEQYF.